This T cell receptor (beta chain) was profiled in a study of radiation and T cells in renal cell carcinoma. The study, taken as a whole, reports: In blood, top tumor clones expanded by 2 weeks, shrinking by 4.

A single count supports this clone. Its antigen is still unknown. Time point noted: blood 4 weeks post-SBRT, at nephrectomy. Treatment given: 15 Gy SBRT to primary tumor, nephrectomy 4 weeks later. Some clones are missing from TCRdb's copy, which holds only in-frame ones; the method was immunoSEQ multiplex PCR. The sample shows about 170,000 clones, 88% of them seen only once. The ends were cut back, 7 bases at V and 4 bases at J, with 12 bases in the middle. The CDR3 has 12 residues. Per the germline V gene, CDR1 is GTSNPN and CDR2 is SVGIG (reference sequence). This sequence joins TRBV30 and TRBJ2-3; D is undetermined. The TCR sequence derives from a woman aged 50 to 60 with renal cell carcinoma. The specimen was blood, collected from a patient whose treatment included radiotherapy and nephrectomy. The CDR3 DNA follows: TGTGCCTCCTCTTTTGACGCAGATACGCAGTATTTT. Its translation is CASSFDADTQYF. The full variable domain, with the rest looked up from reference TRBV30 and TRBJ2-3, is SQTIHQWPATLVQPVGSPLSLECTVEGTSNPNLYWYRQAAGRGLQLLFYSVGIGQISSEVPQNLSASRPQDRQFILSSKKLLLSDSGFYLCASSFDADTQYFGPGTRLTVL.